The rows below give T cell receptor beta chains drawn from one sample of a study of a mutant IDH1 vaccine in newly diagnosed glioma. Libraries were prepared by immunoSEQ multiplex PCR; TCRdb keeps only in-frame clonotypes and omits some of them. Altogether 100,000 to 120,000 clones are present, roughly nine tenths being singletons, with the ten largest covering 0.61%. Which antigens these TCRs recognize remains unknown. Sequencing was performed on PBMCs, taken from a glioma patient whose treatment included an IDH1 peptide vaccine. The receptor set was obtained from a woman between 50 and 59 years old with glioma. The CDR3 runs from the conserved cysteine through the conserved F or W. D genes are given only for firm matches. Clone sizes are given selectively: once, few, many, or a class where the clone is expanded.

clone size	J gene	V gene	D gene	CDR3 DNA	CDR3 protein
-	TRBJ2-2	TRBV5-1	-	TGCGCCAGCAGCTTCTCTCAGGGGTGGGCCGGGGAGCTGTTTTTT	CASSFSQGWAGELFF
once	TRBJ2-3	TRBV30	TRBD1	TGTGCCTGGAGGTATCCGGGACAGGGGCAGTATTTT	CAWRYPGQGQYF
-	TRBJ1-5	TRBV27	-	TGTGCCAGCAGTTTATCGGGGCCTAGCAATCAGCCCCAGCATTTT	CASSLSGPSNQPQHF
once	TRBJ1-2	TRBV7-2	-	TGTGCCAGCAGCTTAACACCCTCCGAACCGCCAGAAGGCTACACCTTC	CASSLTPSEPPEGYTF
-	TRBJ2-1	TRBV7-9	TRBD2	TGTGCCAGCAGCTCGTTACTAGCGGGAAAGGGGTATGAGCAGTTCTTC	CASSSLLAGKGYEQFF
-	TRBJ2-7	TRBV6-1	-	TGTGCCAGCAGTGAAAGCTACGAGCAGTACTTC	CASSESYEQYF
once	TRBJ1-2	TRBV6-1	TRBD1	TGTGCCAGCAGTGAAAGGACAGGGTGGGATGGCTACACCTTC	CASSERTGWDGYTF
-	TRBJ1-1	TRBV30	-	TGTGCCTGGAGTTTTCTGGGCGGGAGCACTGAAGCTTTCTTT	CAWSFLGGSTEAFF
-	TRBJ2-1	TRBV6-5	TRBD2	TGTGCCAGCAGATTTAGCGGGAGTGGGTACAATGAGCAGTTCTTC	CASRFSGSGYNEQFF
once	TRBJ1-4	TRBV7-9	TRBD1	TGTGCCAGCAGCCCTCAACAGGGGCTTAATGAAAAACTGTTTTTT	CASSPQQGLNEKLFF
-	TRBJ1-2	TRBV6-6	TRBD1	TGTGCCACTCTGAGAGGCAGGGGGCATCTCGATGGCTACACCTTC	CATLRGRGHLDGYTF
-	TRBJ2-7	TRBV18	TRBD2	TGTGCCAGCTCACCTGGGCTAGCGGGAGGGAAACCCTACGAGCAGTACTTC	CASSPGLAGGKPYEQYF
-	TRBJ2-7	TRBV11-2	-	TGTGCCAGCAGTTATGTAGGTGGGAGGTTCTACGAGCAGTACTTC	CASSYVGGRFYEQYF
-	TRBJ2-1	TRBV2	TRBD2	TGTGCCAGCAGTGAGTTAGCGGGGGGGTATGAGCAGTTCTTC	CASSELAGGYEQFF
few	TRBJ2-2	TRBV15	TRBD1	TGTGCCACCAGCAGAGGGGGACAGACGAACACCGGGGAGCTGTTTTTT	CATSRGGQTNTGELFF
-	TRBJ2-7	TRBV30	-	TGTGCCTGGAGTGTACAGGTCGGGCATCCTAACTCCTACGAGCAGTACTTC	CAWSVQVGHPNSYEQYF
once	TRBJ2-7	TRBV27	-	TGTGCCAGCGCAGGGATTTACTCCTACGAGCAGTACTTC	CASAGIYSYEQYF
-	TRBJ1-4	TRBV6-1	TRBD1	TGTGCCAGCAACTCCGGGACAGAGAGGGAAAAACTGTTTTTT	CASNSGTEREKLFF
-	TRBJ1-6	TRBV28	TRBD1	TGTGCCAGCAGTTTTGGGCGGGACAGGGCGGTTTCCCTCCACTTT	CASSFGRDRAVSLHF
-	TRBJ2-3	TRBV28	TRBD1	TGTGCCAGCAGTTGGGCAGGGGGCAGTACAGATACGCAGTATTTT	CASSWAGGSTDTQYF
-	TRBJ1-1	TRBV6-5	-	TGTGCCAGCAGGCGGAACAGGGAAGGTCCTGAAGCTTTCTTT	CASRRNREGPEAFF
-	TRBJ2-7	TRBV7-6	TRBD2	TGTGCCAGCAGCTTAGGGGGGACTACCTACGAGCAGTACTTC	CASSLGGTTYEQYF
-	TRBJ1-1	TRBV19	-	TGTGCCAGTAGTTTGCAGGGTCGGGTGAACACTGAAGCTTTCTTT	CASSLQGRVNTEAFF
-	TRBJ1-2	TRBV20-1	-	TGCAGTGCTAGAGAACCCAATGGCTACACCTTC	CSAREPNGYTF
-	TRBJ2-7	TRBV5-1	TRBD1	TGCGCCAGCAGCCCGGACCCGGTGACAGGGGACGAGCAGTACTTC	CASSPDPVTGDEQYF
-	TRBJ2-1	TRBV11-2	-	TGTGCCAGCAGCTTACCTCAGACTAGGAATGAGCAGTTCTTC	CASSLPQTRNEQFF
-	TRBJ2-1	TRBV4-2	-	TGTGCCAGCAGCCCTTGGAGGGCCGAGGATGAGCAGTTCTTC	CASSPWRAEDEQFF
once	TRBJ2-1	TRBV15	TRBD2	TGTGCCACCAGCAGAGGGATTCTAGCGGGAGGGCCGGGTGAGCAGTTCTTC	CATSRGILAGGPGEQFF
-	TRBJ1-2	TRBV14	-	TGTGCCAGCAGCCAATGGCAGGGCAACTATGGCTACACCTTC	CASSQWQGNYGYTF
-	TRBJ2-1	TRBV29-1	-	TGCAGCGTTGAAAGAACCTGGGAAGCCCGAGGCGTCGTCTTC	CSVERTWEARGVVF
-	TRBJ2-7	TRBV4-1	TRBD2	TGCGCCAGCAGCCTCCAGTCGGGAGGGCCGTACGAGCAGTACTTC	CASSLQSGGPYEQYF
-	TRBJ2-7	TRBV28	TRBD2	TGTGCCAGCAGCCTACTAGCGGGAGGCGAGCAGTACTTC	CASSLLAGGEQYF
-	TRBJ1-1	TRBV27	-	TGTGCCAGCAGTTTAGGTCTCCGGGACACTGAAGCTTTCTTT	CASSLGLRDTEAFF
-	TRBJ1-3	TRBV7-9	-	TGTGCCAGCAGGCTACCGAGCTCTGGAAACACCATATATTTT	CASRLPSSGNTIYF
few	TRBJ2-6	TRBV5-6	-	TGTGCCAGCAGCTCCGCTCGCACTGGGGCCAACGTCCTGACTTTC	CASSSARTGANVLTF
-	TRBJ1-4	TRBV15	-	TGTGCCACCAGCAGAGACCCGGGGCGTAATAATGAAAAACTGTTTTTT	CATSRDPGRNNEKLFF
once	TRBJ1-2	TRBV6-1	-	TGTGCCAGCAGTGAAAGGCTCAACGCTAACTATGGCTACACCTTC	CASSERLNANYGYTF
once	TRBJ2-7	TRBV7-9	-	TGTGCCAGCAGCTCTAGGGACTACGAGCAGTACTTC	CASSSRDYEQYF
-	TRBJ1-5	TRBV19	-	TGTGCCAGTAGTATAGGGACCGGTAATCAGCCCCAGCATTTT	CASSIGTGNQPQHF
-	TRBJ1-5	TRBV7-9	-	TGTGCCAGCAGCTTCGGGGAGAGGCCCCAGCATTTT	CASSFGERPQHF
-	TRBJ2-3	TRBV18	TRBD1	TGTGCCAGCTCACACCGGACAGGGGGCCCAGATACGCAGTATTTT	CASSHRTGGPDTQYF
-	TRBJ1-2	TRBV5-6	-	TGTGCCAGCAGCTTATCGTTGGGGTCTGGCTACACCTTC	CASSLSLGSGYTF